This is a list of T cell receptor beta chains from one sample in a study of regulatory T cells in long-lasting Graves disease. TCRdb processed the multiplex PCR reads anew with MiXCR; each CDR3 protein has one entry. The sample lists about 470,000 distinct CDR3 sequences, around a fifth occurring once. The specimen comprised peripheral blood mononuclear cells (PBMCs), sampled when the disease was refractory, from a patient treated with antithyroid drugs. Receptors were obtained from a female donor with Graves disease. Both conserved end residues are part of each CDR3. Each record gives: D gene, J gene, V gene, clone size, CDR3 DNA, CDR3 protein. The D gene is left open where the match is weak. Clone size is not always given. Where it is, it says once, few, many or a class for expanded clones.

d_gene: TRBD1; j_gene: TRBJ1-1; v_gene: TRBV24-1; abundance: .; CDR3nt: TGTGCCACCAGTGAGGGGACAGGGGGCTCGGGCACTGAAGCTTTCTTT; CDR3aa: CATSEGTGGSGTEAFF
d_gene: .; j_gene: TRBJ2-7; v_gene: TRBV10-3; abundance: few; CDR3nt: TGTGCCATCAGTGAGTCTCAGGTCCGGACTACAGTCGAGCAGTACTTC; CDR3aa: CAISESQVRTTVEQYF
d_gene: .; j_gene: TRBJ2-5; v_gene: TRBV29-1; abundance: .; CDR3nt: TGCAGCGTGGTCGACGGGGGATACCAAGAGACCCAGTACTTC; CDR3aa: CSVVDGGYQETQYF
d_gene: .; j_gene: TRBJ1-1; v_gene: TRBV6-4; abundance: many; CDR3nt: TGTGCCAGCAGTTACTCGATAGTAGTCGGGAACACTGAAGCTTTCTTT; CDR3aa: CASSYSIVVGNTEAFF
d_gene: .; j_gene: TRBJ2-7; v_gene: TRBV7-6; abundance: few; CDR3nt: TGTGCCAGCAGCTTAGAGGCCTTCTCCTACGAGCAGTACTTC; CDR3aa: CASSLEAFSYEQYF
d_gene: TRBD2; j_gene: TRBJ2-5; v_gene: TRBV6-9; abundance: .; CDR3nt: TGTGCCAGCAGTTGGGAGACTAGCGGGCGAGAGACCCAGTACTTC; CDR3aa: CASSWETSGRETQYF
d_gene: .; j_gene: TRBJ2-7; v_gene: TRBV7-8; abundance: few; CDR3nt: TGTGCCAGCAGCCCCCCACGTACCGGCGAGGGGCAGTACTTC; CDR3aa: CASSPPRTGEGQYF
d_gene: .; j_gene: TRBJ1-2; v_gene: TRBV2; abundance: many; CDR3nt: TGTGCCAGCAGTGAAATAGGGGGAAACTATGGCTACACCTTC; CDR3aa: CASSEIGGNYGYTF
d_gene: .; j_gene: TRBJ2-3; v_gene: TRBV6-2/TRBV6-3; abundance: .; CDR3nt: TGTGCCAGCATCCCCTCCGGGCCCCGCACAGATACGCAGTATTTT; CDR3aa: CASIPSGPRTDTQYF
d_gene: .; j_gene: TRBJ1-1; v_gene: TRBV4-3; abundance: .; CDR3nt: TGCGCCAGCAGCCAAGTGGGGGTAGGGGGCACTGAAGCTTTCTTT; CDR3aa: CASSQVGVGGTEAFF
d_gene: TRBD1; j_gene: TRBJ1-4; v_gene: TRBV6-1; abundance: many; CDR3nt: TGTGCCAGCAGTCTATCGACGACAGGGGATGAAAAACTGTTTTTT; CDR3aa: CASSLSTTGDEKLFF
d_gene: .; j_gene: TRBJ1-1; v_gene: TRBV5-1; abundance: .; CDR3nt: TGCGCCAGCGGCTTTTTGGGTGAAACTGAAGCTTTCTTT; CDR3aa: CASGFLGETEAFF
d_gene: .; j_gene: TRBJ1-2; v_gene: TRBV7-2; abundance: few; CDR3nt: TGTGCCAGCAGCTTAGTGGGGGACCATTCTTCCAGCTACACCTTC; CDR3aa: CASSLVGDHSSSYTF
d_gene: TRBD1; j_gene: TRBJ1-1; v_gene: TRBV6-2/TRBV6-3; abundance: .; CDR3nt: TGTGCCAGCAGTCCAACCGGGACAGGCTCCGTATACATGAACACTGAAGCTTTCTTT; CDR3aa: CASSPTGTGSVYMNTEAFF
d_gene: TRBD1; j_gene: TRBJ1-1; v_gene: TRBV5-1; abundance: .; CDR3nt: TGCGCCAGCAGCTTGGTGACAGGGGGGGGGAACACTGAAGCTTTCTTT; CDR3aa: CASSLVTGGGNTEAFF
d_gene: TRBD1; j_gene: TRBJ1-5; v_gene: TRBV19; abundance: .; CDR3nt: TGTGCCAGTGCGTCGGGACAGGGGGATCAGCCCCAGCATTTT; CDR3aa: CASASGQGDQPQHF
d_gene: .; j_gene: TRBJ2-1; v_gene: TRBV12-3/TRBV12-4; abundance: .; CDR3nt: TGTGCCAGCAGTCGCTTCAACAATGAGCAGTTCTTC; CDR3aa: CASSRFNNEQFF
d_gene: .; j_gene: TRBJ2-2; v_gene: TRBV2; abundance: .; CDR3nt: TGTGCCAGCAGCCGCCAGGGGGGGGTCGCCGGGGAGCTGTTTTTT; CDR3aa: CASSRQGGVAGELFF
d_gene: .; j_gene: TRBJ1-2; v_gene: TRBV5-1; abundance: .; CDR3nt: TGCGCCAGCAGCTTGCGGGGAATAGATGGCTACACCTTC; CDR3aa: CASSLRGIDGYTF
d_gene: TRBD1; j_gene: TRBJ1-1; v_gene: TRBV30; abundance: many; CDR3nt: TGTGCCTGGCATCCCACGGACAGGGAGGACACTGAAGCTTTCTTT; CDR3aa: CAWHPTDREDTEAFF
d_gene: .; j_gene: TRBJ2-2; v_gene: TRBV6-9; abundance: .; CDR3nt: TGTGCCAGCAGTTATAAGGGGTGGACCGGGGAGCTGTTTTTT; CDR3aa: CASSYKGWTGELFF
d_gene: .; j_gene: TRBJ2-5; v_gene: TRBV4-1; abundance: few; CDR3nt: TGCGCCAGCAGCCAAGTCCCAGGGGCAAGGGAGACCCAGTACTTC; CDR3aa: CASSQVPGARETQYF
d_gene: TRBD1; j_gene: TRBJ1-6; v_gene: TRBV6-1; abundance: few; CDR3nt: TGTGCCAGCAGCCGATCGGACAGGCCTAATTCACCCCTCCACTTT; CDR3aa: CASSRSDRPNSPLHF
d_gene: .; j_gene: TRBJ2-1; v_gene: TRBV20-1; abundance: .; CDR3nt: TGCAGTGCTAGAGCTCCACCCCGGGCCCGAGACGGCAATGAGCAGTTCTTC; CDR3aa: CSARAPPRARDGNEQFF
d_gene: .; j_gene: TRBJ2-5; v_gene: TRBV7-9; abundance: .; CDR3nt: TGTGCCAGCAGCCTAGTAGAAGCGGGAGAGACCCAGTACTTC; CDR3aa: CASSLVEAGETQYF
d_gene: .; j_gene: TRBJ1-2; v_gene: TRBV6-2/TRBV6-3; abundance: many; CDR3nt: TGTGCCAGCAGTTACTCCGGTCGTACAGGGTATGGCTACACCTTC; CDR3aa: CASSYSGRTGYGYTF
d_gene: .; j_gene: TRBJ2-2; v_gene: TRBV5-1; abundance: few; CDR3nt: TGCGCCAGCAGCGCGGGGGCTACAAGCACCGGGGAGCTGTTTTTT; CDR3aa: CASSAGATSTGELFF
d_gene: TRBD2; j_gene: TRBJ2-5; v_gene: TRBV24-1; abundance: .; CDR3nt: TGTGCCACCAGTGACAGGGGACTAGGAGAGACCCAGTACTTC; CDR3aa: CATSDRGLGETQYF
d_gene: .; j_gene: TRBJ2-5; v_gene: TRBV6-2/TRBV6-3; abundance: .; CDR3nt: TGTGCCAGCAGTGCCTCCTCTTGGGAGACCCAGTACTTC; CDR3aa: CASSASSWETQYF
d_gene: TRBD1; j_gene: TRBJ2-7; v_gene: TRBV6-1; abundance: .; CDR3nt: TGTGCCATATCGACAGGGTTGGCCGAGCAGTACTTC; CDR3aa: CAISTGLAEQYF
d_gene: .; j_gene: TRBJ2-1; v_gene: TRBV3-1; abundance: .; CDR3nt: TGTGCCAGCAGCCATCTTAAGGATGAGCAGTTCTTC; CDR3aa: CASSHLKDEQFF
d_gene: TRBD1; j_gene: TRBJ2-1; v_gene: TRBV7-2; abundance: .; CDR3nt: TGTGCCAGCAGCCGGGACAGGGGGACGCATGAGCAGTTCTTC; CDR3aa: CASSRDRGTHEQFF